A selection of T cell receptor beta chains follows, all from one sample in a study of cytomegalovirus exposure and HLA in healthy donors. Only in-frame clones appear in the TCRdb table, and some are missing; sequencing was by immunoSEQ multiplex PCR. The data hold about 120,000 clones, with approximately 81% observed a single time. Sequencing was done on a sample of PBMCs. All receptors derive from a man aged 30-40 years in good health and CMV-seropositive. CDR3s leave out the opening cysteine and the closing phenylalanine or tryptophan.

v_call	cdr3_length	j_call	cdr3_aa
TRBV27	11	TRBJ2-2	ASSFLLSGELF
TRBV4-3	15	TRBJ1-2	ASSQRSVRGALYGYT
TRBV2	12	TRBJ1-4	ASRSPTVNEKLF
TRBV5-1	12	TRBJ2-2	ASSLEPMTGELF
TRBV19	14	TRBJ1-4	ASSIVIGQGGEKLF
TRBV6-6	11	TRBJ1-1	ASRGGKGAEAF
TRBV19	13	TRBJ1-3	ASSRIRGSGNTIY
TRBV11-3	12	TRBJ1-6	ASSSYRVNSPLH
TRBV27	12	TRBJ1-2	ASSPFNREDGYT
TRBV5-5	13	TRBJ1-1	ASSFEQAANTEAF
TRBV7-2	13	TRBJ2-7	ASSPRDRGLGEQY
TRBV28	10	TRBJ2-7	AITGNSYEQY
TRBV6-1	15	TRBJ1-2	ASSGPGQGREGYSYT
TRBV7-3	11	TRBJ2-5	ASSQGLRETQY
TRBV5-1	13	TRBJ2-2	ASSTDRANTGELF
TRBV6-4	11	TRBJ1-1	ASRLNAGTEAF
TRBV2	11	TRBJ1-1	ASRDYRNTEAF
TRBV5-1	13	TRBJ1-5	ASSLGGGSNQPQH
TRBV7-2	14	TRBJ1-2	ASSLVSGGGNYGYT
TRBV5-4	14	TRBJ2-6	ASSSGGPTGANVLT
TRBV9	13	TRBJ1-2	ASSVVVSANYGYT
TRBV16	13	TRBJ1-5	ASSPGTGKGQPQH
TRBV13	13	TRBJ1-1	ASRSEIDPPIEAF
TRBV9	12	TRBJ2-4	ASSADGTGAIQY
TRBV7-3	14	TRBJ2-1	ASSLGGGRAGGEQF
TRBV28	11	TRBJ1-1	ASSYPMNTEAF
TRBV27	12	TRBJ1-4	ASSLNRGYEKLF
TRBV29-1	12	TRBJ2-3	SVESDKSTDTQY
TRBV7-2	10	TRBJ2-3	ASSIQGTSVY
TRBV28	14	-	ASSFFGTSGIAEQY
TRBV7-9	10	TRBJ1-2	SSSWDTYGYT
TRBV11-2	12	TRBJ2-7	ASSHLGGGYEQY
TRBV15	13	TRBJ1-1	ATTRLLEMNTEAF
TRBV4-2	17	TRBJ2-6	ASSQDPLRAGSGANVLT
TRBV7-9	11	TRBJ1-5	ASSLADNQPQH
TRBV28	16	TRBJ1-3	ASSLRSTVGGPGNTIY
TRBV6-5	13	TRBJ1-1	ASSYSFTGVSEAF
TRBV28	15	TRBJ2-1	ASSRGPGLAGVNEQF
TRBV6-1	10	TRBJ1-2	ASSEHNYGYT